The clone carrying this TCR beta chain has ten or more counts. This entry belongs to a study of HIV-infected children after antiretroviral therapy interruption. Per germline, CDR1 LGHNT and CDR2 FRNRAP. The CDR3 sequence is 14 residues long. The ends were cut back, 9 bases at V and 0 bases at J, with 14 bases in the middle. Treatment: PENTA 11 planned treatment interruption arm or continuous ART arm. A 3' RACE protocol on RNA, with unique molecular identifiers, produced the TCR library. One entry per CDR3 protein, called by TCRdb with MiXCR from the 3' RACE reads. This sample carries nearly 15,000 distinct CDR3 sequences, about 3% of them seen once, and the ten largest clones take around a third.

This TCR was recovered from a pool of human donors with HIV. J is TRBJ1-1 and V is TRBV12-5; a weak D match, TRBD1 (5 bases). Sequenced material: CD45RO+ CD8+ T cells from PBMCs, pooled from several time points, taken from a donor given antiretroviral therapy, either interrupted or continuous. Subset given: memory CD8+ CD45RO+ CD45RA- T cells. CDR3 sequence: CASLQVGMNTEAFF. CDR3 coding DNA: TGTGCTAGCCTACAGGTTGGGATGAACACTGAAGCTTTCTTT.